This passage covers 4 T cell receptor beta chains from one sample sequenced in a study of OX40 agonist ivuxolimab in advanced cancers. Profiled with immunoSEQ multiplex PCR; TCRdb holds only in-frame clones, not every one. The sample records roughly 58,000 clones, over 60% being singletons. This material consisted of CD4+ or CD8+ T cells sorted from blood, taken in a trial of the OX40 agonist ivuxolimab. The receptors originated from an adult with an advanced solid tumor such as melanoma, head and neck, liver or kidney cancer.

This chain uses TRBV7-2 with TRBJ2-7, with D perhaps being TRBD1 or TRBD2 (5 bases each). V was trimmed by 2 bases and J by 4 bases, leaving 15 bases between them. CDR1 and CDR2 (germline): SGHTA, FQGNSA. The CDR3 spans 15 residues. CDR3 loop: CASSLLPGPLYEQYF. The DNA for the CDR3 is TGTGCCAGCAGCTTATTACCGGGACCACTATACGAGCAGTACTTC.

The J gene is TRBJ1-3, the V gene TRBV15; D gene unclear. Trimming cost V 0 bases and J 8 bases, with 8 bases left between them. The CDR3 contains 13 residues. CDR1 is LNHNV and CDR2 is YYDKDF in the germline V gene (reference sequence). The CDR3 DNA reads as TGTGCCACCAGCAGAGAGTGGGAGGACACCATATATTTT. Its translation is CATSREWEDTIYF. The variable domain in full, with the rest retrieved from reference TRBV15 and TRBJ1-3, is DAMVIQNPRYQVTQFGKPVTLSCSQTLNHNVMYWYQQKSSQAPKLLFHYYDKDFNNEADTPDNFQSRRPNTSFCFLDIRSPGLGDTAMYLCATSREWEDTIYFGEGSWLTVV.

This chain's CDR3 is CASTWTGGGNEKLFF. The DNA of the CDR3 is TGTGCCAGTACGTGGACAGGGGGCGGTAATGAAAAACTGTTTTTT. The chain carries TRBV19 and TRBJ1-4; 11 bases align to TRBD1. The V gene end was trimmed by 7 bases and the J gene end by 4 bases; junction bases not matched to a gene: 5. The CDR3 has 15 residues. Germline lookup yields CDR1 LNHDA and CDR2 SQIVND (reference sequence).

This clone has only one observation. J is TRBJ2-5 and V is TRBV19; TRBD1 is a possible D gene (6 bases). The CDR3 has 16 amino acids. Germline V gives CDR1 LNHDA, CDR2 SQIVND (reference sequence). Trimming removed 4 bases from V and 2 bases from J, with 17 bases in between. The chain's CDR3 is CASSTDRRGWQETQYF. In DNA, the CDR3 is TGTGCCAGTAGTACAGACCGCAGGGGCTGGCAAGAGACCCAGTACTTC. Complete variable domain (other parts from reference TRBV19 and TRBJ2-5): DGGITQSPKYLFRKEGQNVTLSCEQNLNHDAMYWYRQDPGQGLRLIYYSQIVNDFQKGDIAEGYSVSREKKESFPLTVTSAQKNPTAFYLCASSTDRRGWQETQYFGPGTRLLVL.